This T cell receptor beta chain stems from a study of T cell responses to AZD1222 COVID-19 vaccine (dated by TCRdb to about 2021). Notes on the research overall: A total of around 240 trial participants underwent TCR sequencing, of whom 207 received two doses of AZD1222 and some 25 received two doses of the MenACWY control vaccine. Enrollment into the trials was organized by age into subgroups of 18-55, 56-69 and 70-plus years, and those subgroups contained roughly 140, 27 and 60 TCR-sequenced participants, respectively.

A word on this clone: Its antigen remains undetermined. No base quality values were provided; no much bigger clone lies one nucleotide off.

The time point tag for this specimen amounts to: about 28 days (+/-7) after the second vaccine dose. AZD1222 recipients whose second dose came at about 4 weeks and those whose second dose came at about 12 weeks were combined into one group, since spike-specific TCR depth and breadth did not differ between the two schedules. The vaccinee samples were drawn from two UK trials, COV001 and COV002, one of which was a single-blind randomized controlled phase 2/3 trial testing AZD1222 (ChAdOx1 nCoV-19) in healthy adults. Trial participant PBMC samples were collected at day 0 and day 28 after the second dose for TCRbeta chain sequencing. The germline V gene yields WSHSY for CDR1 and SAAADI for CDR2. The CDR3 goes from the cysteine to the phenylalanine over 13 residues. The kept DNA is CDR3 alone, 39 bases in frame from the first base. V and J are truncated by 7 bases and 1 base respectively, leaving an intervening sequence of 10 bases.

The CDR3 regions of human TCRbeta chains were subjected to immunosequencing. The published analysis was carried out like this. TCRs in the repertoires were compared against a reference library of SARS-CoV-2-specific TCRs that had been generated with the MIRA antigen-specificity platform. Breadth was defined as the fraction of unique TCRs that were SARS-CoV-2-associated. Depth was defined as the fraction of total T cells that were SARS-CoV-2-associated. Using the MIRA data, every spike-specific TCR was mapped to the spike region that the TCR reacted to and assigned to either a CD4 or a CD8 class. Log10-transformed breadth and depth values were compared by one-way ANOVA with Sidak's multiple comparisons tests. TCRdb provides this immuneACCESS table in a form limited to in-frame rearrangements. Some clones are lacking; in checked studies, under half of them reflect an unresolved V gene, and why the rest are absent is not known. Clone size and the V and J calls come from that table; the DNA yielded D and trimming. This sample gives fewer than 180,000 clones in total; around nine tenths of them show up just once. The biggest ten clones account for 3% to 3.5% of the sample.

The full study reports these points: Only five to seven AZD1222 recipients were SARS-CoV-2 seropositive at baseline, limiting conclusions about previously exposed vaccinees. Spike-specific TCR breadth and depth rose significantly after two AZD1222 doses compared with day 0 and with MenACWY recipients. Reportedly, close to half of the unique spike-specific TCRs recognized epitopes lying outside the regions that are mutated in the B.1.351 and B.1.1.7 variants. In the small 56-69-year group, the increase in depth fell short of significance, most likely because of low power. Because no day 14 peak-response samples were available, the repertoires could be characterized only after the peak T cell response. Participants were mostly white British, with more females than males. The authors suggested clonal diversity may have been underestimated. Vaccine-associated CD4 TCRs spanned the whole spike protein, with dominant responses in regions 160-218 and 743-854.

The specimen was peripheral blood, collected 28 days after the second AZD1222 dose. The TCR sequence derives from an adult who received the AZD1222 COVID-19 vaccine. The chain joins TRBV10-2 to TRBJ1-1; no D segment can be confidently identified. The CDR3 reads CASTGPGNTEAFF. The DNA sequence follows: TGCGCCAGCACGGGCCCGGGGAACACTGAAGCTTTCTTT.